The subject of this entry is one T cell receptor beta chain. Its antigen is undetermined. Repertoires were generated with immunoSEQ multiplex PCR, while TCRdb's copy carries only in-frame clones and drops some. The sample records about 150,000 clones, around 84% being singletons. The sample originates from a study of cytomegalovirus exposure and HLA in healthy donors. General observations from the study: Reportedly, diagnosis of cytomegalovirus status by the classifier showed high specificity and sensitivity.

The CDR3 totals 14 residues. The germline CDR1 and CDR2 sequences are LNHDA and SQIVND (reference sequence). Between the trimmed V and J ends, which lost 6 bases and 4 bases, there was a span of 15 bases. This sequence joins TRBV19 and TRBJ2-5; possibly TRBD2 for D (6 bases). The sample taken for sequencing was PBMCs. This TCR derives from a human donor in good health. The CDR3 DNA sequence: TGTGCCAGTAGGACCTTAGGAGGGTCAGAGACCCAGTACTTC. The encoded protein is CASRTLGGSETQYF.